Shown below are 21 T cell receptor beta chains from a single sample sequenced in a study of cytomegalovirus exposure and HLA in healthy donors. Amplification used 60 Vbeta primers and 13 Jbeta primers. Sequenced by immunoSEQ multiplex PCR; TCRdb stores in-frame clones only, minus some. The sample lists some 80,000 clones, around 77% seen once, with over 3% in the top ten. The sequencing sample was made of PBMCs. Source of these receptors: a man aged 45-65 years in good health and CMV-seronegative.

The chain employs TRBV7-6 and TRBJ1-1, with D tentatively TRBD1 (5 bases). V was cut by 5 bases and J by 1 base, with 8 bases left in between. The CDR3 runs 13 residues. Germline V CDR1 and CDR2: SGHVS, FNYEAQ. CDR3 nucleotide sequence: TGTGCCAGCAGCCTACAGGAGAACACTGAAGCTTTCTTT. It is translated as CASSLQENTEAFF.

This clone has just one count. This rearrangement joins TRBV7-2 to TRBJ1-5; perhaps TRBD1 as D (5 bases). There are 15 residues in the CDR3. Looked up from germline, CDR1 is SGHTA and CDR2 is FQGNSA. V lost 3 bases and J lost 6, with 15 bases in between. The CDR3, as DNA: TGTGCCAGCAGCTTTATGATGGGGGGTGCTCAGCCCCAGCATTTT. Encoded protein: CASSFMMGGAQPQHF.

The chain employs TRBV7-9 and TRBJ2-2, with 7 bases identical to TRBD1. The CDR3 loop spans 16 amino acids. V lost 5 bases to trimming and J lost 0 bases; unmatched junction nucleotides: 6. The germline gives CDR1 SEHNR, CDR2 FQNEAQ (reference sequence). The CDR3 region has the DNA TGTGCCAGCAGCGCCGCCGGGACAGCGAACACCGGGGAGCTGTTTTTT. Its translation is CASSAAGTANTGELFF.

The chain links TRBV4-3 to TRBJ1-1, with 9 bases identical to TRBD1. There are 15 residues in the CDR3. The germline CDR1 and CDR2 sequences are LGHNA and YSLEER. Unmatched junction bases numbered 5, after V lost 1 base and J lost 5 bases. CDR3 coding DNA: TGCGCCAGCAGCCAAGGAGGACAGGGGTGGACTGAAGCTTTCTTT. Translation gives CASSQGGQGWTEAFF.

The genes are TRBV27 and TRBJ1-2, with D possibly TRBD1 on 6 matching bases. V lost 6 bases and J lost 4, with 21 bases in between. The CDR3 is 16 residues long. Germline CDR1 is MNHEY and CDR2 is SMNVEV (reference sequence). CDR3 coding DNA: TGTGCCAGCAGACCTATGGGGGGGCTTTCGAGCTATGGCTACACCTTC. Residues: CASRPMGGLSSYGYTF.

The chain recombines TRBV28 with TRBJ1-2, with D perhaps matching TRBD1 (6 bases). The CDR3 runs 15 residues. Per the germline V gene, CDR1 is MDHEN and CDR2 is SYDVKM. The V end was cut by 7 bases, the J end by 4 bases, with 19 bases between. The CDR3 loop reads CASTLGGGAGYGYTF. The CDR3 DNA follows: TGTGCCAGCACCCTTGGGGGGGGCGCCGGCTATGGCTACACCTTC.

The gene calls are TRBV27 and TRBJ1-6; unclear D gene. This CDR3 has 14 amino acids. V lost 1 base, J lost 7 bases, and 8 bases lay in between. Germline values: CDR1 MNHEY, CDR2 SMNVEV (reference sequence). CDR3 nucleotide sequence: TGTGCCAGCAGTTTATTTGAGATAAATTCACCCCTCCACTTT. Protein: CASSLFEINSPLHF.

This clone appeared a few times. The genes are TRBV29-1 and TRBJ2-3, with D unresolved. Trimming pared 6 bases from V and 2 bases from J, leaving 12 bases between. Germline CDR1 and CDR2: SQVTM and ANQGSEA. The CDR3 consists of 13 residues. The CDR3 here is CSVSMTYTDTQYF. The DNA of the CDR3 is TGCAGCGTCTCAATGACTTACACAGATACGCAGTATTTT.

The CDR3 DNA follows: TGTGCCAGCTCACCAAATACAGGGACCGGTGTAGAGCAGTACTTC. Amino acids: CASSPNTGTGVEQYF. The V and J genes are TRBV18 and TRBJ2-7; D is possibly TRBD1 (6 bases). Deletions cut 2 bases from V and 7 bases from J, with 18 bases between. Germline loops: CDR1 KGHSH, CDR2 LQKENI. The CDR3 has 15 residues.

This chain uses TRBV21-1 with TRBJ2-3; the table assigns TRBD1, which was not confirmed against the DNA. TRBV21-1 is assigned pseudogene status. The CDR3 has 16 residues. The CDR3 region has the DNA TGTGCCAGCAGCAAAGAAGGCAGGGGGTGGCCAGATACGCAGTATTTT. This translates into CASSKEGRGWPDTQYF.

This chain links TRBV18 with TRBJ1-2, with TRBD1 matching over 9 bases. This CDR3 comprises 17 residues. The germline V gene has CDR1 KGHSH and CDR2 LQKENI. V lost 2 bases and J lost 4; bases outside the gene matches: 11. The CDR3, as DNA: TGTGCCAGCTCACCAGGACAGGGGCGGGCCGGGCGCTATGGCTACACCTTC. Amino acids: CASSPGQGRAGRYGYTF. Based on the CDR3 plus reference TRBV18 and TRBJ1-2, the full variable domain is NAGVMQNPRHLVRRRGQEARLRCSPMKGHSHVYWYRQLPEEGLKFMVYLQKENIIDESGMPKERFSAEFPKEGPSILRIQQVVRGDSAAYFCASSPGQGRAGRYGYTFGSGTRLTVV.

The V call is TRBV7-6, the J call TRBJ2-2; 12 bases map to TRBD2. This CDR3 spans 19 amino acids. The germline V gene encodes CDR1 SGHVS and CDR2 FNYEAQ. V trimming: 0 bases; J trimming: 2 bases; junction bases outside the gene matches: 7. As DNA, the CDR3 is TGTGCCAGCAGCTTAGCCCTTCCGACTAGCGGGGGCAACACCGGGGAGCTGTTTTTT. It yields the protein CASSLALPTSGGNTGELFF. Together with reference TRBV7-6 and TRBJ2-2, the CDR3 gives the full variable domain: GAGVSQSPRYKVTKRGQDVALRCDPISGHVSLYWYRQALGQGPEFLTYFNYEAQQDKSGLPNDRFSAERPEGSISTLTIQRTEQRDSAMYRCASSLALPTSGGNTGELFFGEGSRLTVL.

The chain joins TRBV25-1 to TRBJ2-1; perhaps TRBD2 as D (5 bases). This CDR3 has 16 residues. Trimming took 6 bases from V and 0 from J, leaving 15 bases between them. The germline V gene has CDR1 MGHDK and CDR2 SYGVNS. Here the CDR3 DNA reads TGTGCCAGCAGAACCCCCACTGGGAGCTCCTACAATGAGCAGTTCTTC. Its translation: CASRTPTGSSYNEQFF. Supplemented by reference TRBV25-1 and TRBJ2-1, the full variable domain reads EADIYQTPRYLVIGTGKKITLECSQTMGHDKMYWYQQDPGMELHLIHYSYGVNSTEKGDLSSESTVSRIRTEHFPLTLESARPSHTSQYLCASRTPTGSSYNEQFFGPGTRLTVL.

The chain uses TRBV9 and TRBJ2-3; D may be TRBD1 (5 bases). The CDR3 sequence is 14 residues long. CDR1 and CDR2 from the germline V gene are SGDLS and YYNGEE. The ends were cut back, 4 bases at V and 4 bases at J, with 13 bases in the middle. CDR3 nucleotides: TGTGCCAGCAGCATTTGGGGCGCGTCAGATACGCAGTATTTT. Translation gives CASSIWGASDTQYF.

V and J are TRBV4-1 and TRBJ1-2; tentatively, D is TRBD1 (5 bases). Germline loops: CDR1 MGHRA, CDR2 YSYEKL. The CDR3 is 14 residues long. Trimming took off 4 bases at V and 9 bases at J, with 18 bases between the two ends. The CDR3 loop is CASSPAGVAGSYTF. The CDR3 DNA sequence: TGCGCCAGCAGCCCGGCGGGGGTGGCAGGGAGCTACACCTTC.

The gene calls are TRBV30 and TRBJ2-3; TRBD2 matches at 12 bases. Germline loops: CDR1 GTSNPN, CDR2 SVGIG (reference sequence). The V and J ends lost 4 bases and 3 bases, in that order; junction bases with no gene match: 2. The CDR3 runs to 14 residues. CDR3 amino acids: CAWTSGGGTDTQYF. CDR3 DNA sequence: TGTGCCTGGACTAGCGGGGGGGGGACAGATACGCAGTATTTT.

Notes on this clone: A much larger clone lies one base from this, so it may be a read error. V gene TRBV7-2 combines with J gene TRBJ1-1; D remains ambiguous. Looked up from germline, CDR1 is SGHTA and CDR2 is FQGNSA. This CDR3 has 13 residues. Trimming left V 2 bases short and J 0 bases short, with 4 bases between. The CDR3 bases are TGTGCCAGCAGCTTAACAGTGAACACTGAAGCTTTCTTT. This encodes CASSLTVNTEAFF.

The rearrangement links TRBV6-5 to TRBJ1-2; D not resolved. CDR1 MNHEY and CDR2 SVGAGI come from the germline V gene. Trimming stripped 4 bases from V and 8 bases from J, with 17 bases between. This CDR3 has 14 residues. CDR3 DNA: TGTGCCAGCAGTTCCACCCTGGACGGGGAGGGCTACACCTTC. This translates into CASSSTLDGEGYTF.

The chain is built from TRBV27 and TRBJ2-6; 7 bases line up with TRBD1. The V gene end was trimmed by 2 bases and the J gene end by 2 bases; junction bases not matched to a gene: 0. Germline V gives CDR1 MNHEY, CDR2 SMNVEV (reference sequence). This CDR3 comprises 15 residues. CDR3 DNA: TGTGCCAGCAGTTTAACAGGGGCTGGGGCCAACGTCCTGACTTTC. Amino acid sequence: CASSLTGAGANVLTF.

The rearrangement joins TRBV7-6 to TRBJ1-6, with unresolved D. Germline V gene lookup returns CDR1 SGHVS and CDR2 FNYEAQ. Trimming shortened V by 6 bases and J by 6 bases, and 12 bases separated the two germline ends. This CDR3 contains 14 residues. The CDR3 region has the DNA TGTGCCAGCAGTGCGGAGGTCGGTAATTCACCCCTCCACTTT. Encoded protein: CASSAEVGNSPLHF.

The chain is built from TRBV5-1 and TRBJ2-5; tentatively, D is TRBD2 (5 bases). Between the trimmed V and J ends, which lost 2 bases and 3 bases, there was a span of 11 bases. CDR3 length equals 14 residues. The germline CDR1 and CDR2 sequences are SGHRS and YFSETQ. CDR3 in amino acids: CASSFSGGEETQYF. CDR3 bases: TGCGCCAGCAGCTTTTCCGGAGGAGAAGAGACCCAGTACTTC.